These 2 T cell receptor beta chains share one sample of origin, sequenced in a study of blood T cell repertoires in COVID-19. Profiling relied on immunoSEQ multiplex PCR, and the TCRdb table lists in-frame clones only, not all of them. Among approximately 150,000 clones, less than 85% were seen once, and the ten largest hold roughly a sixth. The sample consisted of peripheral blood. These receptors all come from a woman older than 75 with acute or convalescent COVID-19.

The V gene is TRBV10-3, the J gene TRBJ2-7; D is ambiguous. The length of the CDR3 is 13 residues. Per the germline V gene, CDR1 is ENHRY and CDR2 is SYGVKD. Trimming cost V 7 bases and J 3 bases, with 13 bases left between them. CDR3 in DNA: TGTGCCATCAAAACAGATTACGGCTACGAGCAGTACTTC. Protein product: CAIKTDYGYEQYF.

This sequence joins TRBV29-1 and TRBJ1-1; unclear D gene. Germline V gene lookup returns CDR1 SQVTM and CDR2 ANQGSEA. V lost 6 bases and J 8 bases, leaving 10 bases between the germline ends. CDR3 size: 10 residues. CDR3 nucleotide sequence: TGCAGCGTGGGAGACGCGGAAGCTTTCTTT. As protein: CSVGDAEAFF. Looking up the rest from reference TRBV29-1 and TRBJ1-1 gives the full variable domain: SAVISQKPSRDICQRGTSLTIQCQVDSQVTMMFWYRQQPGQSLTLIATANQGSEATYESGFVIDKFPISRPNLTFSTLTVSNMSPEDSSIYLCSVGDAEAFFGQGTRLTVV.